The entry below describes one T cell receptor beta chain. The germline gives CDR1 MNHEY, CDR2 SVGAGI. V dropped 7 bases and J dropped 0 bases, with 11 bases sitting between them. The CDR3 length is 14 residues. The data were obtained in a study of blood T cell repertoires in COVID-19. Sequencing was performed with immunoSEQ multiplex PCR; in TCRdb, only in-frame clones are kept and a portion is missing. The table lists 60,000 to 70,000 clones, around 82% of them singletons. The sequencing sample was made of peripheral blood. The chain carries TRBV6-5 and TRBJ2-3; the D is unclear. This TCR was sampled from a man in his forties or fifties with active COVID-19. The CDR3 sequence: CASTLSRSTDTQYF. CDR3 DNA sequence: TGTGCCAGCACCCTTAGCCGGAGCACAGATACGCAGTATTTT.